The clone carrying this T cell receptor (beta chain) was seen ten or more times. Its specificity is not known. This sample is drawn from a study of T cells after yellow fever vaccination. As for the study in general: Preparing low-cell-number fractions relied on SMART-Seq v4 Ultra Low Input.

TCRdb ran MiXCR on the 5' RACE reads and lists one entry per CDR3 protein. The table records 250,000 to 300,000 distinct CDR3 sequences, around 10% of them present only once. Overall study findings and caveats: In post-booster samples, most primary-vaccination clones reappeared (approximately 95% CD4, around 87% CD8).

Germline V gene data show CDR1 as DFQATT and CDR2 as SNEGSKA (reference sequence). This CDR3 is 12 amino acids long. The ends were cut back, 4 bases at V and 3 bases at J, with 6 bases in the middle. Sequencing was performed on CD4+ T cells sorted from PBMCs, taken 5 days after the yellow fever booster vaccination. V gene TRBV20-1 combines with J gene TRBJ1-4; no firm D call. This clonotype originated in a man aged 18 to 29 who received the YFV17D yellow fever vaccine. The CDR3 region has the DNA TGCAGTGCTACAAGGGCTAATGAAAAACTGTTTTTT. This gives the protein CSATRANEKLFF.